The next 13 T cell receptor beta chains were all read from a single sample in a study of T cell responses to AZD1222 COVID-19 vaccine (dated by TCRdb to the early 2020s). This specimen's time point label, per the study, means: baseline before first vaccination. Libraries were prepared through the immunoSEQ multiplex PCR assay. Imported from immuneACCESS, the table was reduced by TCRdb to in-frame sequences with V and J called. These copies leave out some clones; in studies compared against another copy, an unresolved V gene accounts for under half, and the cause of the remainder is not known. The sample records some 150,000 clones, approximately 89% of which are singletons. The ten most abundant clones make up around 16% of the sample. This specimen was peripheral blood, taken on day 0 of AZD1222 vaccination. The receptors shown here come from an adult in good health.

The V and J genes are TRBV5-1 and TRBJ1-5, with a possible D match to TRBD1 (5 bases). The germline CDR1 and CDR2 sequences are SGHRS and YFSETQ. Deletions cut 2 bases from V and 6 bases from J, with 15 bases between. The CDR3 extends over 15 amino acids. CDR3 DNA: TGCGCCAGCAGCTTTTCCTCGGGGGGAGGTCAGCCCCAGCATTTT. Its protein is CASSFSSGGGQPQHF.

The rearrangement links TRBV6-1 to TRBJ1-1; possible D gene TRBD1, 6 bases. Germline lookup yields CDR1 MNHNS and CDR2 SASEGT. V was pared by 1 base and J by 12 bases, with 18 bases between. The CDR3 is 14 residues long. This CDR3 is CASSEVGGQVETFF. The CDR3 DNA follows: TGTGCCAGCAGTGAAGTAGGGGGGCAGGTAGAAACTTTCTTT.

The rearrangement uses TRBV4-2 and TRBJ2-2, with D perhaps TRBD1 (6 bases). Germline V gene lookup returns CDR1 LGHNA and CDR2 YNFKEQ. Trimming left V 4 bases short and J 1 base short, with 13 bases between. This CDR3 contains 16 residues. CDR3 in DNA: TGTGCCAGCAGCCCACCACGGACAGAGAACACCGGGGAGCTGTTTTTT. This translates into CASSPPRTENTGELFF.

The gene calls are TRBV7-9 and TRBJ1-2; 10 bases agree with TRBD1. Germline V gene data show CDR1 as SEHNR and CDR2 as FQNEAQ (reference sequence). Losses at the gene ends were 4 bases for V and 4 bases for J; bases not matched to a gene: 9. The CDR3 length is 16 residues. The CDR3 bases are TGTGCCAGCAGCTCAGGACAGGGGGAAAAGGCCTATGGCTACACCTTC. Translation: CASSSGQGEKAYGYTF.

The V and J genes are TRBV27 and TRBJ2-7, with D maybe TRBD2 (6 bases). V was trimmed by 3 bases and J by 2 bases, leaving 8 bases between them. Per germline, CDR1 MNHEY and CDR2 SMNVEV (reference sequence). The length of the CDR3 is 13 residues. CDR3 loop: CASSLEGTYEQYF. CDR3 DNA sequence: TGTGCCAGCAGTTTGGAGGGTACCTACGAGCAGTACTTC.

This clone was observed a handful of times. The chain couples TRBV5-1 to TRBJ1-4; D perhaps matches TRBD1 (5 bases). The CDR3 runs 15 residues. Germline CDR1 SGHRS, CDR2 YFSETQ. Trimming stripped 3 bases from V and 7 bases from J, with 16 bases between. In nucleotides, the CDR3 is TGCGCCAGCAGCTCCGGGTGGGGGTTATCTGAAAAACTGTTTTTT. Amino acids: CASSSGWGLSEKLFF.

This sequence joins TRBV27 and TRBJ1-1, with 7 bases fitting TRBD1. The CDR3 is made up of 15 amino acids. Per the germline V gene, CDR1 is MNHEY and CDR2 is SMNVEV (reference sequence). The junction had 15 bases not matched to a gene; V was cut back by 8 bases and J by 6 bases. The CDR3 nucleotides read TGTGCCAGCCGCCGGGACAGCGGACGGGGGGCTGAAGCTTTCTTT. Protein: CASRRDSGRGAEAFF.

This chain links TRBV12-3 or TRBV12-4 with TRBJ1-1; maybe TRBD1 (5 bases). Trimming removed 5 bases from V and 11 bases from J, with 18 bases in between. CDR3 length: 13 residues. CDR3 sequence: CASSLDRNPGAFF. DNA for the CDR3: TGTGCCAGCAGTCTTGACAGAAACCCTGGGGCTTTCTTT.

This clone was detected once. The chain joins TRBV6-6 to TRBJ1-2; weak D call: TRBD1 (5 bases). CDR3 length: 13 residues. The V gene lost 7 bases and the J gene lost 6 bases, with 15 bases spanning the gap. CDR1 and CDR2 from the germline V gene are MNHNY and SVGAGI (reference sequence). The CDR3 DNA reads as TGTGCCAGCATTGAGGACACGCGCGATGGCTACACCTTC. It yields the protein CASIEDTRDGYTF.

CDR3 nucleotides: TGCGCCAGCAGTCAATCGTGCCAGACCTATGGCTACACCTTC. Its translation is CASSQSCQTYGYTF. The chain joins TRBV23-1 to TRBJ1-2; unclear D gene. TRBV23-1 is identified as an open reading frame with a role that is uncertain. CDR3 size: 14 residues. With 0 bases removed from V and 4 bases from J, the gap between germline ends came to 9 bases.

The sample holds one count of this clone. The chain has TRBV10-3 and TRBJ2-1; no reliable D call. The CDR3 consists of 13 residues. V gave up 8 bases and J gave up 8 bases, with 16 bases separating them. CDR1 is ENHRY, CDR2 SYGVKD, per germline. CDR3 residues: CAIGRTANDEQFF. As DNA, the CDR3 is TGTGCCATCGGCCGGACGGCGAATGATGAGCAGTTCTTC.

J is TRBJ2-3 and V is TRBV7-2, with a weak D call TRBD2 (7 bases). Germline loops: CDR1 SGHTA, CDR2 FQGNSA. The V end was cut by 1 base, the J end by 5 bases, with 19 bases between. CDR3 length: 17 amino acids. The CDR3 reads CASSLEGGLAIRDTQYF. CDR3 nucleotide sequence: TGTGCCAGCAGCTTAGAGGGGGGGTTAGCAATACGAGATACGCAGTATTTT.

The rearrangement joins TRBV9 to TRBJ1-1; D remains ambiguous. CDR1 and CDR2 (germline): SGDLS, YYNGEE. The length of the CDR3 is 14 residues. V gave up 2 bases and J gave up 0 bases, with 8 bases separating them. CDR3 loop: CASSVGVVNTEAFF. The CDR3 DNA sequence: TGTGCCAGCAGCGTGGGCGTGGTGAACACTGAAGCTTTCTTT.